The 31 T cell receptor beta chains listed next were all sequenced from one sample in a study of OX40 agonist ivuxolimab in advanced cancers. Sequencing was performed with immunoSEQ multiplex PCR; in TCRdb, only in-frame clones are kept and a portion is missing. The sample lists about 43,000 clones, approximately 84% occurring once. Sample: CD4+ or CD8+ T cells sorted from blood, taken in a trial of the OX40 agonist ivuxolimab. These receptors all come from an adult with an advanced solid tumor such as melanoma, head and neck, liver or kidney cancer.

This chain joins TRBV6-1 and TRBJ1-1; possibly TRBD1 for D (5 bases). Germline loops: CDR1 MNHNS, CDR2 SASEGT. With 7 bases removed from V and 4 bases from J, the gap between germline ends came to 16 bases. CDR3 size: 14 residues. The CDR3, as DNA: TGTGCCAGCAAGGTGCGGGTGGGGGGCACTGAAGCTTTCTTT. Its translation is CASKVRVGGTEAFF.

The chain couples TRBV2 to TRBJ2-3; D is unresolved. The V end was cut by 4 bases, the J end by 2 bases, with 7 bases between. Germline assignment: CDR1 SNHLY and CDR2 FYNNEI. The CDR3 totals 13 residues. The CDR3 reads CASSAFFTDTQYF. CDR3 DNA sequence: TGTGCCAGCAGTGCTTTCTTCACAGATACGCAGTATTTT.

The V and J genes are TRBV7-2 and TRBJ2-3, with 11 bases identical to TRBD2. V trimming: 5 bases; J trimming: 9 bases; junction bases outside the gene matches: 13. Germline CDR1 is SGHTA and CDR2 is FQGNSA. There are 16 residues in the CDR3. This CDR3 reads CASSPRRLAGGSTQYF. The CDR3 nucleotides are TGTGCCAGCAGCCCTAGGCGGCTAGCGGGGGGCTCAACGCAGTATTTT.

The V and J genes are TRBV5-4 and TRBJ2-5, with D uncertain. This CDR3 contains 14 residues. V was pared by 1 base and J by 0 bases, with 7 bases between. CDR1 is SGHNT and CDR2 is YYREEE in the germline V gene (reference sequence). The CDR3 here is CASSLKGNQETQYF. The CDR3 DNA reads TGTGCCAGCAGCTTGAAGGGCAACCAAGAGACCCAGTACTTC.

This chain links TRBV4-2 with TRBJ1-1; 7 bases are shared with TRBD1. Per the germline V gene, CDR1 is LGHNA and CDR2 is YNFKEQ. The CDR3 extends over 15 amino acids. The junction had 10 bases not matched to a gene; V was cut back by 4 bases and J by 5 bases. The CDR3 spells CASSPDRESGTEAFF. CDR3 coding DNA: TGTGCCAGCAGCCCTGACAGGGAGTCGGGAACTGAAGCTTTCTTT.

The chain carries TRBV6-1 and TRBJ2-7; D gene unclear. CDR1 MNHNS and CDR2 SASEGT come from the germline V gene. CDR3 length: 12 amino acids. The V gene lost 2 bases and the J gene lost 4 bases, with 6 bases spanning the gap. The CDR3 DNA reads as TGTGCCAGCAGTGAATCAGTTTACGAGCAGTACTTC. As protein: CASSESVYEQYF.

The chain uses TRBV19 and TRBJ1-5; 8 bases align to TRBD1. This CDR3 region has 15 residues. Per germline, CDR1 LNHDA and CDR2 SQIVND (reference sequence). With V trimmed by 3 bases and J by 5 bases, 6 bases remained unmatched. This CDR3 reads CASSIRQGNDQPQHF. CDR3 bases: TGTGCCAGTAGTATCCGACAGGGGAATGATCAGCCCCAGCATTTT.

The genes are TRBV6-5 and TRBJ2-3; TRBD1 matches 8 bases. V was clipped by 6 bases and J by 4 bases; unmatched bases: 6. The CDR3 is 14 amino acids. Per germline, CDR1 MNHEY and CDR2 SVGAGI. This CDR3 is CASRDRGWADTQYF. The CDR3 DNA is TGTGCCAGCAGAGACAGGGGTTGGGCAGATACGCAGTATTTT.

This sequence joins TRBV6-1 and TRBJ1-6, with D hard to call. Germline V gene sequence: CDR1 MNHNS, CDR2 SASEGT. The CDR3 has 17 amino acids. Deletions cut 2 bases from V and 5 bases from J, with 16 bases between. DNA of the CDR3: TGTGCCAGCAGTGAAATTCTTGGAACGGCCAATAATTCACCCCTCCACTTT. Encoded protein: CASSEILGTANNSPLHF.

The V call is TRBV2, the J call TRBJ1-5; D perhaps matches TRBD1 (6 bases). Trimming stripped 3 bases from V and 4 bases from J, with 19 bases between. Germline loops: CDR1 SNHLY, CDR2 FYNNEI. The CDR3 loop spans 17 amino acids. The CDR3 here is CASSEFVPGQGNQPQHF. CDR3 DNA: TGTGCCAGCAGTGAGTTCGTTCCAGGGCAGGGGAATCAGCCCCAGCATTTT.

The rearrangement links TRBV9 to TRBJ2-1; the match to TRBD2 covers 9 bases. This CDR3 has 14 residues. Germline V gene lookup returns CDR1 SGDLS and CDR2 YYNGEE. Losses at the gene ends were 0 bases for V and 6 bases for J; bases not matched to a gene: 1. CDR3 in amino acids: CASSVDSGGNEQFF. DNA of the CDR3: TGTGCCAGCAGCGTAGATAGCGGGGGCAATGAGCAGTTCTTC. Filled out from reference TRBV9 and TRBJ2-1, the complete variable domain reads DSGVTQTPKHLITATGQRVTLRCSPRSGDLSVYWYQQSLDQGLQFLIQYYNGEERAKGNILERFSAQQFPDLHSELNLSSLELGDSALYFCASSVDSGGNEQFFGPGTRLTVL.

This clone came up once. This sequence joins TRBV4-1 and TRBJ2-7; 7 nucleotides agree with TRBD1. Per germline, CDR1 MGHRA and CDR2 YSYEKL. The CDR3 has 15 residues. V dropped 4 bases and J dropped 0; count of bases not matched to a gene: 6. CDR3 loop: CASSLNRDSSYEQYF. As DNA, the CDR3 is TGCGCCAGCAGCCTAAACCGGGACAGCTCCTACGAGCAGTACTTC.

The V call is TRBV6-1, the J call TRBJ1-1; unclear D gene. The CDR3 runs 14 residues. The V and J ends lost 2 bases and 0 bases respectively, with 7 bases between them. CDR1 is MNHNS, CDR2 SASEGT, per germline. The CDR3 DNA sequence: TGTGCCAGCAGTGAATGGGTTCTGAACACTGAAGCTTTCTTT. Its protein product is CASSEWVLNTEAFF.

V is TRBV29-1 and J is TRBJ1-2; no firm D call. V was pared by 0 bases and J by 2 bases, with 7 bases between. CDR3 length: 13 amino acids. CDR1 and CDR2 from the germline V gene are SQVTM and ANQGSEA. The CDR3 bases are TGCAGCGTTGAAGAAATGAACAACTATGGCTACACCTTC. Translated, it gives CSVEEMNNYGYTF.

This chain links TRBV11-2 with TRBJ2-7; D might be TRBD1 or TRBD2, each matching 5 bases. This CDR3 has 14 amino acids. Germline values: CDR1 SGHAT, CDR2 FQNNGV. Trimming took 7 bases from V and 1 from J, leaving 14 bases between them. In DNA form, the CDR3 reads TGTGCCAGCACCGTTCGGGACGGTTCCTACGAGCAGTACTTC. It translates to CASTVRDGSYEQYF.

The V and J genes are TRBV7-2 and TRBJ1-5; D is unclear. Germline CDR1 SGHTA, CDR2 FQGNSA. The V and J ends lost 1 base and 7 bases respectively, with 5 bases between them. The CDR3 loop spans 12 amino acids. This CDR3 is CASSLGGQPQHF. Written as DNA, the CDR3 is TGTGCCAGCAGCTTAGGCGGGCAGCCCCAGCATTTT.

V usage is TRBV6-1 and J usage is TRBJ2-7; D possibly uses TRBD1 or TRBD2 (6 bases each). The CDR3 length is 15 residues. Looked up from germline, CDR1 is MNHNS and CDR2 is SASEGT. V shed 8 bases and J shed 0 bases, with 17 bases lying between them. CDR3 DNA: TGTGCCAGCGCGGCGAGGGGGAGGAGCTCCTACGAGCAGTACTTC. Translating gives CASAARGRSSYEQYF.

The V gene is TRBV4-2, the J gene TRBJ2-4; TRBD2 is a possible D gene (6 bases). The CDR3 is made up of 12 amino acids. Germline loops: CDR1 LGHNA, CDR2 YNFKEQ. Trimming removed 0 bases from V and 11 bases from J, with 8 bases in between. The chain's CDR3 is CASSQDGGVQYF. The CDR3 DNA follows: TGTGCCAGCAGCCAAGACGGCGGGGTTCAGTACTTC.

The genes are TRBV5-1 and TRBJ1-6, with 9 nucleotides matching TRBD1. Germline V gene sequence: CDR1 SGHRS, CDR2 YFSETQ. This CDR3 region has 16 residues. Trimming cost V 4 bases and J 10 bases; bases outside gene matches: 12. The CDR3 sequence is CASSQPDRGQSSPLHF. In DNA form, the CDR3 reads TGCGCCAGCAGCCAACCGGACAGGGGACAAAGCTCACCCCTCCACTTT. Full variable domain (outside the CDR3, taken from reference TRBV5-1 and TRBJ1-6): KAGVTQTPRYLIKTRGQQVTLSCSPISGHRSVSWYQQTPGQGLQFLFEYFSETQRNKGNFPGRFSGRQFSNSRSEMNVSTLELGDSALYLCASSQPDRGQSSPLHFGNGTRLTVT.

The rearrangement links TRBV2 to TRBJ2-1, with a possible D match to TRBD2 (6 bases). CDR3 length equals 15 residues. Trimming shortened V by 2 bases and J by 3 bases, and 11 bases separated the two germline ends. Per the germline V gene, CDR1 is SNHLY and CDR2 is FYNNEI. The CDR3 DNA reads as TGTGCCAGCAGTGAAAGTACGGGGGTCTACAATGAGCAGTTCTTC. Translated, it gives CASSESTGVYNEQFF.

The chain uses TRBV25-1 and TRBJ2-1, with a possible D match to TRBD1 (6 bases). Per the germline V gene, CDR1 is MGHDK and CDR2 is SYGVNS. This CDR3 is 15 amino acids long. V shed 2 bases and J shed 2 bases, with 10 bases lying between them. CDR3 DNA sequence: TGTGCCAGCAGTGAAACTGGGGGCCCCTACAATGAGCAGTTCTTC. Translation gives CASSETGGPYNEQFF.

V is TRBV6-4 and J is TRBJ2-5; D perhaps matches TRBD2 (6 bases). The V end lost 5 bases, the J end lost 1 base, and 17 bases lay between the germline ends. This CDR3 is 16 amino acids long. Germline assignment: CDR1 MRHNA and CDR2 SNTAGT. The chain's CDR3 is CASSLPRTTLQETQYF. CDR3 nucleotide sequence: TGTGCCAGCAGTCTCCCTCGGACTACTCTCCAAGAGACCCAGTACTTC.

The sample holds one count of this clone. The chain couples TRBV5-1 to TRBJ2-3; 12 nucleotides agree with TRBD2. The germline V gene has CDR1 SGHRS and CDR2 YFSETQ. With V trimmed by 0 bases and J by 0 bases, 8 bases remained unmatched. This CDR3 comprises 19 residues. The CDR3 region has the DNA TGCGCCAGCAGCTTGGGGTCGCTAGCGGGGGGGTCGAGCACAGATACGCAGTATTTT. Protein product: CASSLGSLAGGSSTDTQYF.

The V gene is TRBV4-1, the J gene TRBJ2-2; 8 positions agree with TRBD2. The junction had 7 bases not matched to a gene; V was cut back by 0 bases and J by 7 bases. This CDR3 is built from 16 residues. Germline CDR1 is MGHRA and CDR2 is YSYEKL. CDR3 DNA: TGCGCCAGCAGCCAAGAACGGGGGGGCCTCATCGGGGAGCTGTTTTTT. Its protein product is CASSQERGGLIGELFF.

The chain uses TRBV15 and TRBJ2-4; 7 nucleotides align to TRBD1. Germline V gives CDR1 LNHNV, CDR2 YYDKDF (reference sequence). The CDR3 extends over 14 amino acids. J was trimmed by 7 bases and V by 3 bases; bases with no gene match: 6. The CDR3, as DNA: TGTGCCACCAGCAGTAACAGGGGTGCGAACATTCAGTACTTC. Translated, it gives CATSSNRGANIQYF.

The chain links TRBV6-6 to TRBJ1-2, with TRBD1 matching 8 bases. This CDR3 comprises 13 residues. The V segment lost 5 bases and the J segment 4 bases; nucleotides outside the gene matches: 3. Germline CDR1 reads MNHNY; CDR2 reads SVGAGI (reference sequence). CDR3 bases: TGTGCCAGCAGTGGGACAGGCGGCTATGGCTACACCTTC. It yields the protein CASSGTGGYGYTF.

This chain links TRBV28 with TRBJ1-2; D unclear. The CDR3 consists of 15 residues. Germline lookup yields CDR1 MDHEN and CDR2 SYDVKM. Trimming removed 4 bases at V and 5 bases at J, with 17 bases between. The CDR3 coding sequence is TGTGCCAGCAGTTCCTCCGCAACCTGGGGATATGGCTACACCTTC. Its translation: CASSSSATWGYGYTF.

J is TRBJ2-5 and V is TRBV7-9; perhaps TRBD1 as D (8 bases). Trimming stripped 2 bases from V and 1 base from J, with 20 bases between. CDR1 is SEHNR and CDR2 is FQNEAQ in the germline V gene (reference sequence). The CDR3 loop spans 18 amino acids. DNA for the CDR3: TGTGCCAGCAGCTTATATCGGGGGGCGGGGACAGGCCAAGAGACCCAGTACTTC. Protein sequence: CASSLYRGAGTGQETQYF.

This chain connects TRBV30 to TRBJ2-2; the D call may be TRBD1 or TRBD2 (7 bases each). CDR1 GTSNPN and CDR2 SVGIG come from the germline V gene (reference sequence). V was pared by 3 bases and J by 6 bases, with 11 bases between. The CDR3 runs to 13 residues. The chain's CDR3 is CAWSQGGAGELFF. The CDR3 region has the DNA TGTGCCTGGAGCCAGGGGGGGGCCGGGGAGCTGTTTTTT.

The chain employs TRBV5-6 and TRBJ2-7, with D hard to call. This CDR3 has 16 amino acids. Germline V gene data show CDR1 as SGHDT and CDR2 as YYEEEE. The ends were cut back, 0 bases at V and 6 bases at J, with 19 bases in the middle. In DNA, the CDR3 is TGTGCCAGCAGCTTGGAAGGGCCGGTGTACCAGTCCGAGCAGTACTTC. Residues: CASSLEGPVYQSEQYF.

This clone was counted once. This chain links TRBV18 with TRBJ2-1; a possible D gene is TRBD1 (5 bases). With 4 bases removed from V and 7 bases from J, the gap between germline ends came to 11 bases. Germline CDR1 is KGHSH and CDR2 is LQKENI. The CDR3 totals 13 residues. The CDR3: CASSRDQGNEQFF. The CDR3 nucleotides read TGTGCCAGCTCACGAGACCAGGGAAATGAGCAGTTCTTC.